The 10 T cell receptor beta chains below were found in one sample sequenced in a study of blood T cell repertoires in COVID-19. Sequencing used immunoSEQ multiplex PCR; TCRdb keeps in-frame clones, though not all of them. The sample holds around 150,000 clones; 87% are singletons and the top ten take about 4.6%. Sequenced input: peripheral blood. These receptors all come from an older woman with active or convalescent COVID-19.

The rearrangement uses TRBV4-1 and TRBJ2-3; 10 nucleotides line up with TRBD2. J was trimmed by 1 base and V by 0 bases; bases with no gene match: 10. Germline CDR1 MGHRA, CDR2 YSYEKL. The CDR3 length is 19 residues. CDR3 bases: TGCGCCAGCAGCCAAGAAGGTTTGGGGCTAGCGGGGGGCACAGATACGCAGTATTTT. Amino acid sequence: CASSQEGLGLAGGTDTQYF.

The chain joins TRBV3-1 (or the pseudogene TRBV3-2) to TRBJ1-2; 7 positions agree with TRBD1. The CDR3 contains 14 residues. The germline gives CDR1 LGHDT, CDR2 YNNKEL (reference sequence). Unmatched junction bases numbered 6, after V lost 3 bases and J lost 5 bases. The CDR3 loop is CASSQTVDRYGYTF. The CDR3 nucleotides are TGTGCCAGCAGCCAGACCGTGGACAGGTATGGCTACACCTTC.

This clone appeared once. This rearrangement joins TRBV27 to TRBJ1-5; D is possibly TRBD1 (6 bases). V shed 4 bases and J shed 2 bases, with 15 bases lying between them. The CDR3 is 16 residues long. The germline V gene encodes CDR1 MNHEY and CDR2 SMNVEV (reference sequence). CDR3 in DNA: TGTGCCAGCAGTTCTCGGACAGCTTGGGGCAATCAGCCCCAGCATTTT. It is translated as CASSSRTAWGNQPQHF.

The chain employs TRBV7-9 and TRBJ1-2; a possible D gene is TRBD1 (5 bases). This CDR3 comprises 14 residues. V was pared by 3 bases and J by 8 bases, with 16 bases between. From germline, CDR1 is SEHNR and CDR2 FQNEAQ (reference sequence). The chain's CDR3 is CASSFPIGAGGYTF. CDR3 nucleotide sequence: TGTGCCAGCAGCTTCCCGATAGGGGCTGGAGGCTACACCTTC.

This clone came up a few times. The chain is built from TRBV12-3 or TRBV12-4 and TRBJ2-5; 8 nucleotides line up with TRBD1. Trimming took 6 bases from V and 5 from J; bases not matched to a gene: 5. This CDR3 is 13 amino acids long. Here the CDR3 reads CASRQGVEETQYF. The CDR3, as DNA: TGTGCCAGCAGACAGGGGGTCGAGGAGACCCAGTACTTC.

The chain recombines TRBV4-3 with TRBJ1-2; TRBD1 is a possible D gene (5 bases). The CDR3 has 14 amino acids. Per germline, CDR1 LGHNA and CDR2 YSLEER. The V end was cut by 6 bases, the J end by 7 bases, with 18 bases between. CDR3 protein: CASRGSGQASGYTF. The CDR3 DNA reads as TGCGCCAGCAGAGGCTCAGGGCAAGCTAGTGGCTACACCTTC.

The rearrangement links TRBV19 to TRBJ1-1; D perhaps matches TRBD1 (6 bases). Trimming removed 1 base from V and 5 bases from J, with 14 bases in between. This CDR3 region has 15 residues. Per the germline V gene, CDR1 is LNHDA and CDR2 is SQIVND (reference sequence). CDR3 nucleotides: TGTGCCAGTAGTATAGCGATGGGGGCAGGTACTGAAGCTTTCTTT. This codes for CASSIAMGAGTEAFF.

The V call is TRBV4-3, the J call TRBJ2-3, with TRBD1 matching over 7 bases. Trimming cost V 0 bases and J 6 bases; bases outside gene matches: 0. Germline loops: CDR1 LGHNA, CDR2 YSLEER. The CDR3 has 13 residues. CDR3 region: CASSQDRGDTQYF. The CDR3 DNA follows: TGCGCCAGCAGCCAAGACAGGGGGGATACGCAGTATTTT.

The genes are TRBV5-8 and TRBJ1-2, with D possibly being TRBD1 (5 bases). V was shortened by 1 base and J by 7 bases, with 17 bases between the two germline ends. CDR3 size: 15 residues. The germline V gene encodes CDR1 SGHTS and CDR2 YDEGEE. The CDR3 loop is CASSLFGGDGGGYTF. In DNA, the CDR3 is TGTGCCAGCAGCTTGTTCGGGGGAGATGGTGGTGGCTACACCTTC.

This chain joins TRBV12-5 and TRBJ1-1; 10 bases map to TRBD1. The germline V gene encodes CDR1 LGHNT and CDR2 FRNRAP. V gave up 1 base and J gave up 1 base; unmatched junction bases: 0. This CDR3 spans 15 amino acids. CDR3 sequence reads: CASGLGDRGNTEAFF. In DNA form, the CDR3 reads TGTGCTAGTGGTTTGGGGGACAGGGGGAACACTGAAGCTTTCTTT. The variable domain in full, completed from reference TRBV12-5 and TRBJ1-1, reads DARVTQTPRHKVTEMGQEVTMRCQPILGHNTVFWYRQTMMQGLELLAYFRNRAPLDDSGMPKDRFSAEMPDATLATLKIQPSEPRDSAVYFCASGLGDRGNTEAFFGQGTRLTVV.